This TCR beta chain is drawn from a study of response to subunit inactivated influenza vaccine. V was pared by 4 bases and J by 2 bases, with 11 bases between. The germline CDR1 and CDR2 sequences are SGHRS and YFSETQ. This CDR3 spans 14 amino acids. Each CDR3 protein gets one entry after TCRdb re-called the RT-PCR reads with MiXCR. The sample lists roughly 550,000 distinct CDR3 sequences; around a quarter were seen once. This sample was shared with a second study, whose subject was T cells expressing NK-cell markers. Turning to that study: Scientists made TCR beta cDNA using 5'RACE template switching with UMIs.

The V gene is TRBV5-1, the J gene TRBJ2-3, with D unresolved. This specimen consisted of CD4+ T cells sorted from PBMCs, obtained about 13 days after vaccination. The sequence was obtained from a man between 50 and 59 years old who received an inactivated influenza vaccine. The chain's CDR3 is CASSLGPITDTQYF. DNA for the CDR3: TGCGCCAGCAGCCTAGGGCCGATCACAGATACGCAGTATTTT.